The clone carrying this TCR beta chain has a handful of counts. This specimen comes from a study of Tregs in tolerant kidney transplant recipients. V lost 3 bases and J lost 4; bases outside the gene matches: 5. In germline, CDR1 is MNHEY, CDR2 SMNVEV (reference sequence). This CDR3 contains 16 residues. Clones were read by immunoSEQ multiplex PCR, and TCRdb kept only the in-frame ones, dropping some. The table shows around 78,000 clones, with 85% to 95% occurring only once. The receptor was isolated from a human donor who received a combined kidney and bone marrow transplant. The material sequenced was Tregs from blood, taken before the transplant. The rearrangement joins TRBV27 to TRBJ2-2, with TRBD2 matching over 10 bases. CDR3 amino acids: CASSLGLAGVTGELFF. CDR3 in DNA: TGTGCCAGCAGTTTGGGGCTAGCGGGAGTCACCGGGGAGCTGTTTTTT.